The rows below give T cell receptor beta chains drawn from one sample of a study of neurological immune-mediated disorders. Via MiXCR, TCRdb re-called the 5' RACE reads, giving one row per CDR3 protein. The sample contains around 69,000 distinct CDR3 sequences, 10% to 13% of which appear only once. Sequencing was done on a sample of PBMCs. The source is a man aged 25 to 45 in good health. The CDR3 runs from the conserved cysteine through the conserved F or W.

CASSLLTFAGNTIYF,TRBV7-6,TRBJ1-3
CASSPIGTDTEAFF,TRBV28,TRBJ1-1
CSARDFKGAETQYF,TRBV20-1,TRBJ2-5
CASSLDRNTIYF,TRBV11-1,TRBJ1-3
CASRDRGASGSRTDTQYF,TRBV7-9,TRBJ2-3
CAISGYQGSSYEQYF,TRBV10-3,TRBJ2-7
CASSEQGFANTIYF,TRBV28,TRBJ1-3
CASSPQRRRRNEQFF,TRBV7-8,TRBJ2-1
CASSLPGVGGYTF,TRBV5-1,TRBJ1-2
CASSPLAGGPDTGELFF,TRBV5-5,TRBJ2-2
CASSQDYSGSGAKNIQYF,TRBV4-2,TRBJ2-4
CSAREMTGLIRTF,TRBV20-1,TRBJ1-2
CSASVSLTKNIQYF,TRBV20-1,TRBJ2-4
CASSRRLAGTYEQYF,TRBV12-3/TRBV12-4,TRBJ2-7
CASSRGGGPNTEAFF,TRBV12-3/TRBV12-4,TRBJ1-1
CASSLIGGYNEQFF,TRBV5-5,TRBJ2-1
CASSSPPGRNSDTQYF,TRBV7-2,TRBJ2-3
CASSPRVDTQYF,TRBV3-1,TRBJ2-3
CSARDSSYGYTF,TRBV20-1,TRBJ1-2
CASSARTALNTEAFF,TRBV6-1,TRBJ1-1
CASSLGYVSEDTQYF,TRBV5-1,TRBJ2-3
CASSKLAASTDTQYF,TRBV7-8,TRBJ2-3
CASSLTRTSGQYF,TRBV11-3,TRBJ2-7
CASSLVAHSSYNEQFF,TRBV7-2,TRBJ2-1
CASSSWTGTHYEQYF,TRBV28,TRBJ2-7
CASSLVVVETQYF,TRBV7-9,TRBJ2-5
CASYWDRVADTQYF,TRBV2,TRBJ2-3
CAITEQPAYEQYF,TRBV10-3,TRBJ2-7
CATSDRGLLGVETQYF,TRBV24-1,TRBJ2-5
CASSLLVNTEAFF,TRBV7-2,TRBJ1-1
CASSQGGGSGEQFF,TRBV3-1,TRBJ2-1
CASSLAPTGGGETQYF,TRBV5-1,TRBJ2-5
CASSAGGSYEQYF,TRBV9,TRBJ2-7
CASSSSRTSGIDEQYF,TRBV7-9,TRBJ2-7
CASGFSGRETQYF,TRBV27,TRBJ2-5
CASSLRPARTFF,TRBV28,TRBJ1-1
CASSLGTTNYNEQFF,TRBV7-8,TRBJ2-1
CSAPRPSFNEQYF,TRBV20-1,TRBJ2-7
CASSPQGANTEAFF,TRBV18,TRBJ1-1
CASSHSPGSVNNSPLHF,TRBV3-1,TRBJ1-6
CSVGDIGETQYF,TRBV29-1,TRBJ2-5
CSVVAGNTDTQYF,TRBV29-1,TRBJ2-3
CSAGVLGNSPLHF,TRBV20-1,TRBJ1-6
CATSRGPAGDYEQYF,TRBV15,TRBJ2-7
CASSSEWGEQFF,TRBV7-6,TRBJ2-1
CASSLQATGTYEQYF,TRBV5-1,TRBJ2-7
CASSLSVPTGESPGNTIYF,TRBV28,TRBJ1-3
CSARGMTSGGYEQYF,TRBV20-1,TRBJ2-7
CAIAEGVGEMFF,TRBV10-3,TRBJ2-2
CASSFDLEYEQYF,TRBV7-2,TRBJ2-7
CASSEAPTRTYEQYF,TRBV6-1,TRBJ2-7
CASSHSNRRGELFF,TRBV28,TRBJ2-2
CASSSGDLGTQYF,TRBV5-1,TRBJ2-5
CASSPTQYGYTF,TRBV18,TRBJ1-2
CASSFDAGGPTDTQYF,TRBV12-3/TRBV12-4,TRBJ2-3